A single sample is the source of the 17 T cell receptor beta chains below, sequenced in a study of cytomegalovirus exposure and HLA in healthy donors (dated by TCRdb to between 2016 and 2019). Library construction relied on the immunoSEQ multiplex PCR assay. The multiplex PCR relied on a mix of 60 forward primers for TCR Vbeta segments and 13 reverse primers for TCR Jbeta segments. As stored in TCRdb, this immuneACCESS dataset retains in-frame rearrangements with V and J assigned. A fraction of the clones does not appear; measured against another copy, unresolved V genes explain less than half of the discrepancy, and the remainder lacks a known reason. The sample table records about 60,000 clones; around 80% of these occur just once. Clones ranked in the top ten supply almost 4.5% of the sample. The sample consisted of PBMCs. The receptors originated from a woman aged 25-40 years in good health and CMV-seronegative.

This clone appeared a few times. J is TRBJ2-2 and V is TRBV4-1; perhaps TRBD1 as D (6 bases). This CDR3 contains 12 residues. V was pared by 9 bases and J by 5 bases, with 10 bases between. Germline CDR1 is MGHRA and CDR2 is YSYEKL. The CDR3 DNA is TGCGCCAGTACAGGGTTAACCGGGGAGCTGTTTTTT. Residues: CASTGLTGELFF.

This clone has a handful of counts. The chain employs TRBV4-1 and TRBJ2-3, with 11 bases fitting TRBD2. V was pared by 7 bases and J by 2 bases, with 14 bases of the junction left unmatched. The germline V gene has CDR1 MGHRA and CDR2 YSYEKL. This CDR3 comprises 18 residues. CDR3 residues: CASTGLAGSPTITDTQYF. The CDR3 DNA follows: TGCGCCAGCACCGGACTAGCGGGCTCACCGACTATCACAGATACGCAGTATTTT.

The chain has TRBV7-2 and TRBJ2-5; the match to TRBD1 covers 10 bases. Germline CDR1 SGHTA, CDR2 FQGNSA. This CDR3 has 14 amino acids. V shed 6 bases and J 5 bases; nucleotides not matched to a gene: 6. CDR3 residues: CASRRTGGRETQYF. The CDR3 DNA reads TGTGCCAGCAGAAGGACAGGGGGTCGGGAGACCCAGTACTTC.

This clone has a handful of counts. V gene TRBV25-1 combines with J gene TRBJ2-1; 8 bases agree with TRBD1. Germline CDR1 MGHDK, CDR2 SYGVNS. The CDR3 sequence is 14 residues long. V was pared by 0 bases and J by 9 bases, with 4 bases of the junction left unmatched. The CDR3 coding sequence is TGTGCCAGCAGTGAATATGGGACAGGAGGTGAGCAGTTCTTC. This codes for CASSEYGTGGEQFF.

This chain uses TRBV9 with TRBJ1-6; TRBD1 might be the D (6 bases). The CDR3 runs to 15 residues. The germline V gene encodes CDR1 SGDLS and CDR2 YYNGEE. The V gene lost 2 bases and the J gene lost 8 bases, with 14 bases spanning the gap. The DNA for the CDR3 is TGTGCCAGCAGCGTCAGACAGGTGCGGGATTCACCCCTCCACTTT. Translating gives CASSVRQVRDSPLHF.

This clone was detected only once. The chain is built from TRBV12-5 and TRBJ2-5, with D possibly TRBD2 on 7 matching bases. Germline values: CDR1 LGHNT, CDR2 FRNRAP. V lost 3 bases to trimming and J lost 2 bases, with 13 bases between them. The CDR3 is 15 amino acids. The CDR3 loop is CASGFPGGRQETQYF. For the CDR3, the DNA is TGTGCTAGTGGTTTCCCCGGGGGGCGGCAAGAGACCCAGTACTTC.

The gene calls are TRBV7-3 and TRBJ2-3; the D is unclear. CDR1 and CDR2 (germline): SGHTA, FQGTGA. V dropped 1 base and J dropped 4 bases, with 6 bases sitting between them. This CDR3 comprises 13 residues. As DNA, the CDR3 is TGTGCCAGCAGCTTAAAAGCCCCAGATACGCAGTATTTT. It yields the protein CASSLKAPDTQYF.

V and J are TRBV4-1 and TRBJ1-2; the match to TRBD1 covers 12 bases. Germline V gives CDR1 MGHRA, CDR2 YSYEKL. The CDR3 has 16 amino acids. V shed 2 bases, J shed 4 bases, and the junction held 5 bases outside the gene matches. CDR3 bases: TGCGCCAGCAGCCAATCGGGACAGGGGGCATTCTATGGCTACACCTTC. This encodes CASSQSGQGAFYGYTF.

A word on this clone: Other nucleotide sequences from this sample produce the same CDR3. This chain joins TRBV29-1 and TRBJ1-2; TRBD1 might be the D (5 bases). V dropped 4 bases and J dropped 2 bases, with 5 bases sitting between them. Germline V gene sequence: CDR1 SQVTM, CDR2 ANQGSEA. The CDR3 runs to 11 residues. The CDR3 nucleotides are TGCAGCGTTGGACAGAACTATGGCTACACCTTC. Its protein is CSVGQNYGYTF.

This clone was observed a single time. J is TRBJ1-1 and V is TRBV28, with D uncertain. The CDR3 has 14 residues. Trimming cost V 8 bases and J 0 bases, with 13 bases left between them. Germline CDR1 MDHEN, CDR2 SYDVKM. The CDR3 loop reads CASLVGRLNTEAFF. The CDR3 DNA reads as TGTGCCAGCCTTGTCGGGAGACTGAACACTGAAGCTTTCTTT.

This clone has only one observation. This chain links TRBV6-1 with TRBJ1-2, with TRBD1 matching over 7 bases. CDR3 length equals 14 residues. Trimming removed 2 bases from V and 4 bases from J; junction bases left unmatched: 4. The germline gives CDR1 MNHNS, CDR2 SASEGT. The CDR3 DNA reads as TGTGCCAGCAGTGAAAGGCAGGGGGTCTATGGCTACACCTTC. Its protein product is CASSERQGVYGYTF.

The V call is TRBV30, the J call TRBJ2-1; D ambiguous. The CDR3 sequence is 13 residues long. Germline-derived CDR1 and CDR2 are GTSNPN and SVGIG (reference sequence). V was trimmed by 4 bases and J by 4 bases, leaving 11 bases between them. The CDR3 DNA follows: TGTGCCTGGACTAGAGAACCTTACAATGAGCAGTTCTTC. Residues: CAWTREPYNEQFF. The variable domain in full, with the rest retrieved from reference TRBV30 and TRBJ2-1, is SQTIHQWPATLVQPVGSPLSLECTVEGTSNPNLYWYRQAAGRGLQLLFYSVGIGQISSEVPQNLSASRPQDRQFILSSKKLLLSDSGFYLCAWTREPYNEQFFGPGTRLTVL.

This clone has a single count. The chain employs TRBV5-1 and TRBJ1-1; TRBD1 might be the D (5 bases). V was pared by 4 bases and J by 5 bases, with 6 bases between. The CDR3 length is 11 residues. Germline V lookup: CDR1 SGHRS, CDR2 YFSETQ. DNA of the CDR3: TGCGCCAGCAGCGGGGGGACTGAAGCTTTCTTT. This translates into CASSGGTEAFF.

The genes are TRBV2 and TRBJ2-1; 8 bases agree with TRBD2. CDR1 is SNHLY and CDR2 is FYNNEI in the germline V gene. This CDR3 spans 14 amino acids. V was clipped by 7 bases and J by 8 bases; unmatched bases: 10. The CDR3 here is CASIYEAGVDEQFF. The CDR3 bases are TGTGCCAGCATCTATGAAGCGGGAGTCGATGAGCAGTTCTTC. The entire variable domain, with the rest obtained from reference TRBV2 and TRBJ2-1, is as follows: EPEVTQTPSHQVTQMGQEVILRCVPISNHLYFYWYRQILGQKVEFLVSFYNNEISEKSEIFDDQFSVERPDGSNFTLKIRSTKLEDSAMYFCASIYEAGVDEQFFGPGTRLTVL.

This clone was seen a few times. The chain joins TRBV5-1 to TRBJ2-1, with D possibly matching TRBD2 (5 bases). Trimming cost V 2 bases and J 9 bases, with 21 bases left between them. The germline gives CDR1 SGHRS, CDR2 YFSETQ. This CDR3 comprises 16 residues. The CDR3 loop reads CASSLDGLGGLGEQFF. The CDR3 DNA follows: TGCGCCAGCAGCTTAGACGGTTTAGGCGGGCTGGGTGAGCAGTTCTTC. Looking up the rest from reference TRBV5-1 and TRBJ2-1 gives the full variable domain: KAGVTQTPRYLIKTRGQQVTLSCSPISGHRSVSWYQQTPGQGLQFLFEYFSETQRNKGNFPGRFSGRQFSNSRSEMNVSTLELGDSALYLCASSLDGLGGLGEQFFGPGTRLTVL.

The chain links TRBV30 to TRBJ2-1; D not certain. Trimming removed 0 bases from V and 6 bases from J, with 6 bases in between. CDR1 and CDR2 from the germline V gene are GTSNPN and SVGIG (reference sequence). This CDR3 comprises 12 residues. This CDR3 reads CAWSVLSNEQFF. The CDR3 DNA is TGTGCCTGGAGTGTTCTTTCCAATGAGCAGTTCTTC.

The chain joins TRBV6-5 to TRBJ2-3; 9 nucleotides line up with TRBD2. The V gene end was trimmed by 6 bases and the J gene end by 4 bases; junction bases not matched to a gene: 8. There are 15 residues in the CDR3. Germline CDR1 and CDR2: MNHEY and SVGAGI. The CDR3 DNA follows: TGTGCCAGCAGCCATATAGCGGGAGCGGCAGATACGCAGTATTTT. Its protein is CASSHIAGAADTQYF.